Presented here are 14 T cell receptor beta chains from one specimen sequenced in a study of naive and memory T cell subsets. Points from the study as a whole: Possibly reflecting memory cells re-expressing CD45RA, a few larger clonotypes occurred in naive repertoires, especially CD8.

These receptors lack a known antigen. An equimolar mix of two oligonucleotides served as the beta constant-region primer for TRBC1 and TRBC2. Nested alpha and beta constant-region primers with the SP2 primer drove four PCR rounds on ligated cDNA. Each CDR3 protein is one row after TCRdb ran MiXCR on the UMI-ligation and nested PCR reads. Counted here are tens of thousands of distinct CDR3 sequences, about 11% occurring once; the ten biggest clones make up around 0.13%. Sample: naive CD4+ T cells from blood. Receptor source: a human donor in good health.

The chain couples TRBV29-1 to TRBJ2-1, with 8 bases that match TRBD1. Germline V CDR1 and CDR2: SQVTM, ANQGSEA. The J segment lost 3 bases and the V segment lost 2 bases, leaving 3 bases of the junction unmatched. The CDR3 loop spans 14 amino acids. CDR3 loop: CSVENRGIYNEQFF. CDR3 nucleotides: TGCAGCGTTGAAAACAGGGGGATCTACAATGAGCAGTTCTTC.

A few counts support this clonotype. This rearrangement joins TRBV7-9 to TRBJ1-4; no firm D call. The CDR3 covers 14 residues. Trimming stripped 3 bases from V and 3 bases from J, with 8 bases between. Germline CDR1 SEHNR, CDR2 FQNEAQ (reference sequence). The CDR3 protein is CASSFKGANEKLFF. CDR3 sequence (DNA): TGTGCCAGCAGCTTCAAGGGAGCTAATGAAAAACTGTTTTTT. Based on the CDR3 plus reference TRBV7-9 and TRBJ1-4, the full variable domain is DTGVSQNPRHKITKRGQNVTFRCDPISEHNRLYWYRQTLGQGPEFLTYFQNEAQLEKSRLLSDRFSAERPKGSFSTLEIQRTEQGDSAMYLCASSFKGANEKLFFGSGTQLSVL.

This clonotype was recorded many times. This chain connects TRBV5-1 to TRBJ2-3; TRBD2 is a possible D gene (5 bases). In germline, CDR1 is SGHRS, CDR2 YFSETQ. This CDR3 is 16 amino acids long. V was shortened by 6 bases and J by 3 bases, with 20 bases between the two germline ends. The CDR3 nucleotides read TGCGCCAGCAATGCGGACTTCCAGCAGTGGACAGATACGCAGTATTTT. Its protein is CASNADFQQWTDTQYF.

This clonotype turned up a few times. The chain uses TRBV15 and TRBJ2-1; 7 positions agree with TRBD1. This CDR3 spans 14 amino acids. V gave up 2 bases and J gave up 10 bases; unmatched junction bases: 8. The germline V gene encodes CDR1 LNHNV and CDR2 YYDKDF (reference sequence). This CDR3 reads CATSRQGQDIEQFF. The CDR3, as DNA: TGTGCCACCAGCAGACAAGGACAGGACATCGAGCAGTTCTTC.

This clonotype was counted at least ten times. V gene TRBV20-1 combines with J gene TRBJ2-5; D may be TRBD1 or TRBD2 (6 bases each). The CDR3 is 13 amino acids. V gave up 4 bases and J gave up 5 bases, with 14 bases separating them. The germline CDR1 and CDR2 sequences are DFQATT and SNEGSKA (reference sequence). In DNA, the CDR3 is TGCAGTGCTACCCTTGGGGGGCAGGAGACCCAGTACTTC. Residues: CSATLGGQETQYF.

In its sample, this clonotype was seen many times. J is TRBJ2-2 and V is TRBV2, with D perhaps matching TRBD1 (5 bases). V was clipped by 7 bases and J by 6 bases, with 12 bases between them. There are 13 residues in the CDR3. From germline, CDR1 is SNHLY and CDR2 FYNNEI. The CDR3 bases are TGTGCCAGCACAACGCAGGGTCCCGGGGAGCTGTTTTTT. Protein sequence: CASTTQGPGELFF. The full variable domain, with the rest looked up from reference TRBV2 and TRBJ2-2, is EPEVTQTPSHQVTQMGQEVILRCVPISNHLYFYWYRQILGQKVEFLVSFYNNEISEKSEIFDDQFSVERPDGSNFTLKIRSTKLEDSAMYFCASTTQGPGELFFGEGSRLTVL.

Many counts were recorded for this clonotype. The CDR3 sequence: CASSPGLAVYEQYF. CDR3 nucleotide sequence: TGTGCCAGCTCACCGGGACTAGCTGTGTACGAGCAGTACTTC. This chain joins TRBV18 and TRBJ2-7; 9 bases fit TRBD2. Trimming cost V 3 bases and J 4 bases; bases outside gene matches: 4. The CDR3 extends over 14 amino acids. Germline loops: CDR1 KGHSH, CDR2 LQKENI.

The V call is TRBV7-2, the J call TRBJ2-3; unclear D gene. The CDR3 covers 12 residues. Between the trimmed V and J ends, which lost 1 base and 6 bases, there was a span of 5 bases. Per germline, CDR1 SGHTA and CDR2 FQGNSA. The CDR3: CASSLVVDTQYF. The CDR3 DNA sequence: TGTGCCAGCAGCTTAGTTGTCGATACGCAGTATTTT.

This clonotype was seen many times. The chain is built from TRBV12-3 or TRBV12-4 and TRBJ2-1; weak D call: TRBD2 (5 bases). This CDR3 is built from 12 residues. Between the trimmed V and J ends, which lost 2 bases and 10 bases, there was a span of 9 bases. As DNA, the CDR3 is TGTGCCAGCAGTTTAATGGCGGGCGAGCAGTTCTTC. Translated: CASSLMAGEQFF.

V usage is TRBV10-1 and J usage is TRBJ1-4; no clear D. V dropped 2 bases and J dropped 4 bases, with 14 bases sitting between them. The CDR3 is made up of 16 amino acids. The germline gives CDR1 WNHNN, CDR2 SYGVQD (reference sequence). CDR3: CASSERHVACNEKLFF. Here the CDR3 DNA reads TGCGCCAGCAGTGAGCGTCATGTAGCCTGTAATGAAAAACTGTTTTTT.

This clonotype came up a few times. DNA of the CDR3: TGCAGCGTCGCCACCACTGACAGGTCCATGAACACTGAAGCTTTCTTT. Its protein is CSVATTDRSMNTEAFF. V usage is TRBV29-1 and J usage is TRBJ1-1, with TRBD1 as a possible D gene (6 bases). Germline V gene lookup returns CDR1 SQVTM and CDR2 ANQGSEA. V lost 6 bases, J lost 0 bases, and 20 bases lay in between. CDR3 length: 16 residues.

This chain joins TRBV5-1 and TRBJ1-6; TRBD1 matches at 8 bases. V lost 4 bases, J lost 3 bases, and 6 bases stayed unmatched. This CDR3 contains 16 residues. CDR1 SGHRS and CDR2 YFSETQ come from the germline V gene. CDR3 residues: CASSTRTGYYNSPLHF. CDR3 bases: TGCGCCAGCAGCACAAGGACAGGGTACTATAATTCACCCCTCCACTTT.

The chain carries TRBV24-1 and TRBJ2-2; D possibly uses TRBD1 or TRBD2 (5 bases each). The CDR3 covers 18 residues. Trimming took off 0 bases at V and 2 bases at J, with 15 bases between the two ends. CDR1 and CDR2 from the germline V gene are KGHDR and SFDVKD. In DNA form, the CDR3 reads TGTGCCACCAGTGATTTGGGGGGTCCAAGGGGAAACACCGGGGAGCTGTTTTTT. Residues: CATSDLGGPRGNTGELFF.

This clonotype was picked up a small number of times. The chain employs TRBV20-1 and TRBJ2-7, with D maybe TRBD2 (5 bases). This CDR3 has 10 amino acids. Trimming removed 6 bases at V and 4 bases at J, with 7 bases between. The germline V gene has CDR1 DFQATT and CDR2 SNEGSKA (reference sequence). The CDR3, as DNA: TGCAGTGCGAGGGATTACGAGCAGTACTTC. It translates to CSARDYEQYF.